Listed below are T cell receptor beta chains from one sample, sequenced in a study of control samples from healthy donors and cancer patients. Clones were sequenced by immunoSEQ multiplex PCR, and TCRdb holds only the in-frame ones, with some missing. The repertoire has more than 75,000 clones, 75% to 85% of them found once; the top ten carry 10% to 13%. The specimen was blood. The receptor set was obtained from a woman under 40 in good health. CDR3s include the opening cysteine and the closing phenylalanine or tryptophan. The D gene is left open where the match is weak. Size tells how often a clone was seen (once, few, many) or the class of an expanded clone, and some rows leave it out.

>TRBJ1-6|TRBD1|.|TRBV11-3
CASSLGFQGAYNSPLHF
TGTGCCAGCAGCTTAGGTTTTCAGGGGGCCTATAATTCACCCCTCCACTTT
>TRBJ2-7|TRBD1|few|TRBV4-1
CASSRDDRDPYEQYF
TGCGCCAGCAGCCGAGATGACAGGGATCCCTACGAGCAGTACTTC
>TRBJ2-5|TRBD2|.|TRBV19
CASSMGLAGGQRLKTQYF
TGTGCCAGTAGTATGGGACTAGCGGGGGGCCAACGCCTGAAGACCCAGTACTTC
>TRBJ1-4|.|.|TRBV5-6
CASSLGGGTTNEKLFF
TGTGCCAGCAGCTTGGGGGGGGGCACAACTAATGAAAAACTGTTTTTT
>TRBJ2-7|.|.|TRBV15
CATSSRLGPYEQYF
TGTGCCACCAGCAGCCGACTGGGTCCCTACGAGCAGTACTTC
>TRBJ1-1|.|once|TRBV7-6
CASSLQSGSNTEAFF
TGTGCCAGCAGCTTACAATCGGGGTCCAACACTGAAGCTTTCTTT
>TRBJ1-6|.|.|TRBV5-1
CASSLGEGLRSPLHF
TGCGCCAGCAGCTTGGGGGAGGGGTTGCGTTCACCCCTCCACTTT
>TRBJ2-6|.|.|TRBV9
CASSGWGGGANVLTF
TGTGCCAGCAGCGGCTGGGGCGGTGGGGCCAACGTCCTGACTTTC
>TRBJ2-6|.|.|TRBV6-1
CASSEYGQDSGANVLTF
TGTGCCAGCAGTGAGTACGGGCAAGACTCTGGGGCCAACGTCCTGACTTTC
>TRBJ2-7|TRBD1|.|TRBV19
CASSVGQGSEQYF
TGTGCCAGTAGTGTCGGACAGGGATCCGAGCAGTACTTC
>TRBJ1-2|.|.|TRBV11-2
CASSLLASNYGYTF
TGTGCCAGCAGCTTATTGGCTAGTAACTATGGCTACACCTTC
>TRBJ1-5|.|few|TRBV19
CASSIQGWQPQHF
TGTGCCAGTAGTATACAGGGTTGGCAGCCCCAGCATTTT
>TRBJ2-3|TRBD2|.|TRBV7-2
CASSPRTSGGEGDTQYF
TGTGCCAGCAGCCCGCGGACTAGCGGGGGGGAGGGGGATACGCAGTATTTT
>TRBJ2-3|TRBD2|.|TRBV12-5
CASGVPGGTQYF
TGTGCTAGTGGTGTCCCGGGAGGTACGCAGTATTTT
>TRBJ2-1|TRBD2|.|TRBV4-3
CASSQGGTSENNEQFF
TGCGCCAGCAGCCAGGGGGGGACTAGCGAAAACAATGAGCAGTTCTTC
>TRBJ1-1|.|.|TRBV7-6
CASSLDGAGGGSEAFF
TGTGCCAGCAGCTTAGATGGTGCGGGGGGAGGATCTGAAGCTTTCTTT
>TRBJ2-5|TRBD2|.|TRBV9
CASSPTGLAGGPVETQYF
TGTGCCAGCAGCCCGACGGGACTAGCGGGGGGGCCGGTAGAGACCCAGTACTTC
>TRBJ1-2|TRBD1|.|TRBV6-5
CASSYRDRGYGYTF
TGTGCCAGCAGTTACAGGGACAGGGGGTATGGCTACACCTTC
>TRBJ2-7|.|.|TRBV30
CAWRGGYEQYF
TGTGCCTGGAGGGGCGGCTACGAGCAGTACTTC
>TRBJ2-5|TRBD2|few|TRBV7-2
CASSPRTSRLLETQYF
TGTGCCAGCAGCCCAAGGACTAGCCGACTCCTGGAGACCCAGTACTTC
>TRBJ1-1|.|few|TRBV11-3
CASSPTRGSEAFF
TGTGCCAGCAGCCCTACCAGGGGATCTGAAGCTTTCTTT
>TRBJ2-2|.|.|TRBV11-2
CASSLVARGWPNGELFF
TGTGCCAGCAGCTTAGTCGCGCGGGGATGGCCTAACGGGGAGCTGTTTTTT
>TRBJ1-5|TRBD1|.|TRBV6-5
CASTGGTEYQPQHF
TGTGCCAGCACAGGGGGCACAGAATATCAGCCCCAGCATTTT
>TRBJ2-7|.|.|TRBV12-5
CASGLGPSYEQYF
TGTGCTAGTGGTTTGGGCCCCTCCTACGAGCAGTACTTC
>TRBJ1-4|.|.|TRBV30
CAWSVNRFEKLFF
TGTGCCTGGAGTGTAAATAGGTTTGAAAAACTGTTTTTT
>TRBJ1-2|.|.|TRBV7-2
CASSFPGRLIGYTF
TGTGCCAGCAGCTTCCCGGGACGGTTGATTGGCTACACCTTC
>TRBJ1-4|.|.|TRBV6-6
CASSQMLGPNEKLFF
TGTGCCAGCAGTCAAATGCTAGGTCCGAATGAAAAACTGTTTTTT
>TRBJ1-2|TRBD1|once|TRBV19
CASSRQGSYGYTF
TGTGCCAGTAGTAGACAGGGTTCCTATGGCTACACCTTC
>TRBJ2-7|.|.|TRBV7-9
CASSFPVPPYEQYF
TGTGCCAGCAGCTTCCCTGTTCCCCCCTACGAGCAGTACTTC
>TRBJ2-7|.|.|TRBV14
CASSQDRNIRSYEQYF
TGTGCCAGCAGCCAAGATAGGAACATCCGCTCCTACGAGCAGTACTTC
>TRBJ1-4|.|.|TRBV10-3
CARLQGSF
TGTGCCAGGCTCCAGGGGTCTTTT
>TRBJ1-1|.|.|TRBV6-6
CASSIQGGMNTEAFF
TGTGCCAGCAGTATCCAAGGAGGTATGAACACTGAAGCTTTCTTT
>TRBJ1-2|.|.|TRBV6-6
CASQTPNGESYGYTF
TGTGCCAGCCAGACTCCTAACGGGGAATCCTATGGCTACACCTTC
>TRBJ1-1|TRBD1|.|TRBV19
CASSRNRGANTEAFF
TGTGCCAGTAGTAGAAACAGGGGGGCGAACACTGAAGCTTTCTTT
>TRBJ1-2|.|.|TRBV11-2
CASSSGAGNVYGYTF
TGTGCCAGCAGCTCCGGCGCAGGGAACGTCTATGGCTACACCTTC
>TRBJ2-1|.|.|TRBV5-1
CASSWSPGRDNEQFF
TGCGCCAGCAGCTGGAGCCCGGGCCGCGACAATGAGCAGTTCTTC
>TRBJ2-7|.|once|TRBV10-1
CASSDGQGYEQYF
TGCGCCAGCAGTGACGGGCAGGGTTACGAGCAGTACTTC
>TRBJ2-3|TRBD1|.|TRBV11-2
CASSSVRTTGGGNTQYF
TGTGCCAGCAGCTCCGTCAGAACGACAGGGGGCGGTAATACGCAGTATTTT
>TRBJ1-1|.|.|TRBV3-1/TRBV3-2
CASSHLRQNTEAFF
TGTGCCAGCAGCCACCTAAGGCAGAACACTGAAGCTTTCTTT
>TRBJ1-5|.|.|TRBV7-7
CASTEMRQDESYLDFQPQHF
TGTGCTAGCACAGAGATGCGGCAGGATGAGTCCTATCTAGACTTTCAGCCCCAGCATTTT
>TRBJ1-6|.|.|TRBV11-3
CASSLHANSPLHF
TGTGCCAGCAGCTTACACGCAAATTCACCCCTCCACTTT